This T cell receptor (beta chain) was captured by sequencing in a study of T-cell reconstitution after alpha-beta-depleted transplantation in children. Whole-study results and caveats: Most T-cell counts and diversity one year after the transplant came from T cells that were newly produced. Several hundred expanded graft clones reportedly were the source of alpha-beta T cells about two months after transplant.

The TCRbeta library was prepared with unique molecular identifiers. MiXCR, run by TCRdb on the PCR reads, gives a single entry per CDR3 protein. Of around 500,000 distinct CDR3 sequences detected, roughly 23% appear once; the ten largest clones hold roughly 13%. This clonotype was counted at least ten times. The antigen is undetermined. This CDR3 spans 16 amino acids. V shed 0 bases and J shed 2 bases, with 12 bases lying between them. Germline values: CDR1 MNHEY, CDR2 SVGAGI. The clonotype comes from a boy under two years old who had a stem cell transplant for acute myeloid leukemia, so the T cells may come from the graft donor. This specimen was PBMCs, mostly from graft donor cells, taken 360 days after TCRalphabeta/CD19-depleted stem cell transplant. The chain uses TRBV6-5 and TRBJ2-3, with D possibly being TRBD1 (5 bases). CDR3 coding DNA: TGTGCCAGCAGTTACTCGTCAGGGAAATCCACAGATACGCAGTATTTT. Its translation is CASSYSSGKSTDTQYF.